These T cell receptor beta chains were read from a single sample in a study of neurological immune-mediated disorders. TCRdb fed the 5' RACE reads into MiXCR, producing one record per CDR3 protein. In the table there are roughly 20,000 distinct CDR3 sequences, 17% of which are singletons. Sequencing was done on a sample of CD8+ T cells from blood. Receptor source: a young woman with multiple sclerosis. Both conserved end residues are part of each CDR3. The D gene is left open where the match is weak. A clone size is listed for some rows: how often the clone was seen (once, few, many), or a class if it is expanded.

V	size	D	J	CDR3	DNA
TRBV12-3/TRBV12-4	many	.	TRBJ2-5	CASSRPGQVPMGETQYF	TGTGCCAGCAGTCGACCGGGACAAGTCCCCATGGGGGAGACCCAGTACTTC
TRBV20-1	medium-sized	TRBD1	TRBJ2-5	CSARTPQGDQETQYF	TGCAGTGCTAGGACGCCCCAGGGGGACCAAGAGACCCAGTACTTC
TRBV11-2	many	.	TRBJ2-5	CASSFPPGGSGIQETQYF	TGTGCCAGCAGCTTCCCCCCCGGTGGTAGCGGCATCCAAGAGACCCAGTACTTC
TRBV20-1	few	.	TRBJ2-1	CSAPPWTYNEQFF	TGCAGTGCCCCTCCTTGGACCTACAATGAGCAGTTCTTC
TRBV4-2	.	.	TRBJ1-5	CASSQVLGANQPQHF	TGTGCCAGCAGCCAAGTTTTAGGGGCAAATCAGCCCCAGCATTTT
TRBV24-1	many	TRBD1	TRBJ2-1	CATSDPRTGQHNEQFF	TGTGCCACCAGTGATCCCCGGACAGGGCAGCACAATGAGCAGTTCTTC
TRBV5-1	many	.	TRBJ2-1	CASSFWVPYNEQFF	TGCGCCAGCAGCTTCTGGGTTCCCTACAATGAGCAGTTCTTC
TRBV3-1	medium-sized	TRBD1	TRBJ2-3	CASSLGQASTDTQYF	TGTGCCAGCAGCCTAGGACAGGCGAGCACAGATACGCAGTATTTT
TRBV6-5	.	.	TRBJ1-1	CASSSPGLEAFF	TGTGCCAGCAGTTCCCCAGGTCTTGAAGCTTTCTTT
TRBV29-1	once	.	TRBJ1-2	CSVGGIFDYGYTF	TGCAGCGTTGGCGGGATCTTCGACTATGGCTACACCTTC
TRBV20-1	many	.	TRBJ1-4	CAGDTGAANEKLFF	TGCGCGGGGGATACGGGTGCGGCTAATGAAAAACTGTTTTTT
TRBV5-5	many	.	TRBJ2-3	CASSAAARDTDTQYF	TGTGCCAGCAGCGCCGCGGCACGGGACACAGATACGCAGTATTTT
TRBV20-1	many	TRBD2	TRBJ2-2	CSARDLQTGTSVTAGELFF	TGCAGTGCTAGAGACCTACAAACCGGGACTAGCGTAACTGCCGGGGAGCTGTTTTTT
TRBV20-1	medium-sized	.	TRBJ2-1	CSASPRTYNEQFF	TGCAGTGCTAGTCCTAGGACTTACAATGAGCAGTTCTTC
TRBV18	.	.	TRBJ1-1	CASSTYGGQNTEAFF	TGTGCCAGCTCGACCTATGGGGGACAGAACACTGAAGCTTTCTTT
TRBV5-1	many	TRBD1	TRBJ2-3	CASRGQGTDTQYF	TGCGCCAGCAGGGGACAGGGCACAGATACGCAGTATTTT
TRBV9	.	.	TRBJ2-1	CASSAGTGSYNEQFF	TGTGCCAGCAGCGCCGGGACGGGATCCTACAATGAGCAGTTCTTC
TRBV3-1	many	.	TRBJ1-1	CASSPGLMNTEAFF	TGTGCCAGCAGCCCCGGATTAATGAACACTGAAGCTTTCTTT
TRBV5-1	many	.	TRBJ2-7	CASSLSWGMAYEQYF	TGCGCCAGCAGCTTGTCCTGGGGGATGGCCTACGAGCAGTACTTC
TRBV14	many	.	TRBJ2-1	CASSLFYNEQFF	TGTGCCAGCAGCCTTTTTTACAATGAGCAGTTCTTC
TRBV5-1	.	TRBD2	TRBJ2-7	CASGPGGGFYEQYF	TGCGCCAGCGGACCGGGGGGGGGCTTCTACGAGCAGTACTTC
TRBV11-1	many	.	TRBJ2-1	CASSSQGNEQFF	TGTGCCAGCAGCTCACAGGGCAATGAGCAGTTCTTC
TRBV29-1	medium-sized	TRBD1	TRBJ1-1	CSARDRGSAEAFF	TGCAGCGCCCGGGACAGGGGGTCCGCTGAAGCTTTCTTT
TRBV27	many	.	TRBJ2-1	CASSFVRVGNEQFF	TGTGCCAGCAGTTTCGTTCGGGTCGGCAATGAGCAGTTCTTC
TRBV6-5	many	.	TRBJ2-3	CAKPPGATDTQYF	TGTGCCAAACCTCCAGGGGCGACAGATACGCAGTATTTT
TRBV6-2/TRBV6-3	many	TRBD2	TRBJ2-3	CASSIRTSGSMGTDTQYF	TGTGCCAGCAGTATTCGGACTAGCGGGAGTATGGGCACAGATACGCAGTATTTT
TRBV27	many	TRBD1	TRBJ1-5	CASSFDRVGQPQHF	TGTGCCAGCAGTTTTGACAGGGTAGGGCAGCCCCAGCATTTT
TRBV10-3	medium-sized	.	TRBJ1-5	CAIGRQPQHF	TGTGCCATCGGGAGGCAGCCCCAGCATTTT
TRBV7-9	many	.	TRBJ1-1	CASSLASRGLEAFF	TGTGCCAGCAGCTTAGCATCCAGGGGACTTGAAGCTTTCTTT
TRBV7-9	medium-sized	TRBD1	TRBJ1-2	CASSSGQGGDQFFGYTF	TGTGCCAGCAGTTCCGGACAGGGGGGCGATCAGTTCTTTGGCTACACCTTC
TRBV12-3/TRBV12-4	many	TRBD1	TRBJ1-1	CASRWGTGNTEAFF	TGTGCCAGCAGGTGGGGGACAGGGAACACTGAAGCTTTCTTT
TRBV3-1	many	.	TRBJ2-1	CASSQGLGLSEQFF	TGTGCCAGCAGCCAAGGTCTGGGGTTAAGTGAGCAGTTCTTC
TRBV9	.	.	TRBJ2-3	CASSAVGSDTQYF	TGTGCCAGCAGCGCCGTTGGGAGTGATACGCAGTATTTT
TRBV15	medium-sized	.	TRBJ2-2	CATSPHPEGTGELFF	TGTGCCACCAGCCCTCACCCGGAAGGCACCGGGGAGCTGTTTTTT
TRBV12-3/TRBV12-4	.	.	TRBJ2-1	CASNPFERRGSNEQFF	TGTGCCAGCAACCCATTCGAGAGACGGGGTAGTAATGAGCAGTTCTTC
TRBV5-1	many	TRBD1	TRBJ1-1	CASSYTGGEYTEAFF	TGCGCCAGCAGCTACACAGGGGGCGAGTACACTGAAGCTTTCTTT
TRBV20-1	many	TRBD2	TRBJ2-5	CSARGGSLQETQYF	TGCAGTGCTAGAGGCGGGAGTCTCCAAGAGACCCAGTACTTC
TRBV7-9	many	TRBD1	TRBJ2-2	CASSGTVRGDTGELFF	TGTGCCAGCAGCGGGACAGTCCGTGGGGACACCGGGGAGCTGTTTTTT
TRBV6-6	many	.	TRBJ2-5	CASTTEAGRIRHQETQYF	TGTGCCAGCACAACAGAGGCAGGGAGGATCCGGCACCAAGAGACCCAGTACTTC
TRBV7-9	many	TRBD1	TRBJ1-2	CASSIGTGGSTF	TGTGCCAGCAGCATCGGGACAGGAGGCTCCACCTTC
TRBV6-5	many	TRBD2	TRBJ2-1	CASSYSASGGVNEQFF	TGTGCCAGCAGTTACTCGGCCAGCGGGGGCGTCAATGAGCAGTTCTTC
TRBV6-1	many	.	TRBJ2-2	CASSEGGLTNTGELFF	TGTGCCAGCAGTGAAGGTGGGCTGACGAACACCGGGGAGCTGTTTTTT
TRBV3-1	few	.	TRBJ1-5	CASSQATRNTTGTPPLSNQPQHF	TGTGCCAGCAGCCAAGCAACCCGGAATACAACAGGGACCCCCCCTCTTTCAAATCAGCCCCAGCATTTT
TRBV5-4	.	.	TRBJ2-1	CASSQTGRRGEQFF	TGTGCCAGCAGCCAAACCGGACGGAGAGGGGAGCAGTTCTTC
TRBV27	many	TRBD1	TRBJ1-1	CASSPSSAGGTEAFF	TGTGCCAGCAGCCCTAGCTCGGCAGGGGGCACTGAAGCTTTCTTT
TRBV3-1	.	TRBD1	TRBJ2-7	CASSQTTGTGGRYEQYF	TGTGCCAGCAGCCAAACAACCGGGACAGGGGGTCGCTACGAGCAGTACTTC
TRBV5-1	many	.	TRBJ2-3	CASSPLPRAVDTQYF	TGCGCCAGCAGTCCCCTCCCTCGAGCTGTCGATACGCAGTATTTT
TRBV5-1	many	TRBD1	TRBJ2-3	CASTPSASTGGTDTQYF	TGCGCCAGCACCCCCTCGGCATCGACAGGGGGCACAGATACGCAGTATTTT
TRBV10-3	many	.	TRBJ2-1	CAISASTDYNEQFF	TGTGCCATCAGTGCTTCCACGGACTACAATGAGCAGTTCTTC
TRBV9	many	.	TRBJ2-3	CASSGTRWGSTDTQYF	TGTGCCAGCAGCGGTACTAGGTGGGGGAGCACAGATACGCAGTATTTT
TRBV14	many	TRBD1	TRBJ2-7	CASSPRTGIPYEQYF	TGTGCCAGCAGCCCCCGGACAGGGATCCCCTACGAGCAGTACTTC
TRBV29-1	.	TRBD1	TRBJ2-5	CSGSTGGGETQYF	TGCAGCGGGTCGACAGGGGGCGGAGAGACCCAGTACTTC
TRBV7-6	many	TRBD1	TRBJ1-1	CASSLWTGDTEAFF	TGTGCCAGCAGCCTATGGACAGGGGACACTGAAGCTTTCTTT
TRBV27	medium-sized	.	TRBJ1-1	CASSFGGNTEAFF	TGTGCCAGCAGTTTCGGGGGTAACACTGAAGCTTTCTTT
TRBV7-8	many	TRBD2	TRBJ2-3	CASRRGGDTQYF	TGTGCCAGCAGGCGGGGGGGGGATACGCAGTATTTT
TRBV27	many	.	TRBJ2-1	CASSRSTGGNEQFF	TGTGCCAGCAGTCGTTCGACAGGCGGTAATGAGCAGTTCTTC
TRBV10-3	.	TRBD1	TRBJ1-2	CAIRPGQEQNYGYTF	TGTGCCATCAGACCTGGACAGGAACAAAACTATGGCTACACCTTC